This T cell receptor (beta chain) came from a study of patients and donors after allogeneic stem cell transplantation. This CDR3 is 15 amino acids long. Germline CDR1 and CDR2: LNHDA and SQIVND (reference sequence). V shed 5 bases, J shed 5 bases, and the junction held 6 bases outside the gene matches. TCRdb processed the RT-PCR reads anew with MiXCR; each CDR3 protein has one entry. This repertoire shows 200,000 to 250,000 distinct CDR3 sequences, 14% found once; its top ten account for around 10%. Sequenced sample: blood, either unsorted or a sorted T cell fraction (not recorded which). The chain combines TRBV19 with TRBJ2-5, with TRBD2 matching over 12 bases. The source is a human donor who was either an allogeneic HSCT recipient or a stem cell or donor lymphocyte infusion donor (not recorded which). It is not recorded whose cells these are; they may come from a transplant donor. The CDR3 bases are TGTGCCAGTAGTCAAGGGACTAGCGGGCGGGAGACCCAGTACTTC. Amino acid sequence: CASSQGTSGRETQYF. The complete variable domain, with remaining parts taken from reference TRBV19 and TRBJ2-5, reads DGGITQSPKYLFRKEGQNVTLSCEQNLNHDAMYWYRQDPGQGLRLIYYSQIVNDFQKGDIAEGYSVSREKKESFPLTVTSAQKNPTAFYLCASSQGTSGRETQYFGPGTRLLVL.